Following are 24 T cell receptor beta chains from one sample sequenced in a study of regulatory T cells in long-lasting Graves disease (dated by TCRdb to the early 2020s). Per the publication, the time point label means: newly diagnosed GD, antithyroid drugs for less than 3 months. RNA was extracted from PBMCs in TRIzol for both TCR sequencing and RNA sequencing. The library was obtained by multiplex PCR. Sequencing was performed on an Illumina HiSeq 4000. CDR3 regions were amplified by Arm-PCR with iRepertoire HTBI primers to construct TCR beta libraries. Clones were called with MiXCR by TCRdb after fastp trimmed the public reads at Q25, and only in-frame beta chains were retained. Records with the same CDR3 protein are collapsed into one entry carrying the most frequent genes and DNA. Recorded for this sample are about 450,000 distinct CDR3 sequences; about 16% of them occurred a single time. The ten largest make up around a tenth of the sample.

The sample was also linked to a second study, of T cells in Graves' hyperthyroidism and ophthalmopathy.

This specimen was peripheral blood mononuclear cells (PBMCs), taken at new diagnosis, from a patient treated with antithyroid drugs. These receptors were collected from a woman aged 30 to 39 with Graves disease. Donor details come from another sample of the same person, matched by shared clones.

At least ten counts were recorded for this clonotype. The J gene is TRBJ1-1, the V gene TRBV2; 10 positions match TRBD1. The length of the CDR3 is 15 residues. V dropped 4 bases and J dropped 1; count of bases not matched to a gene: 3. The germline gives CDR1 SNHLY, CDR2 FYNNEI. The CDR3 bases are TGTGCCAGCAGTGCTTGGACAGGGGGGAACACTGAAGCTTTCTTT. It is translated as CASSAWTGGNTEAFF.

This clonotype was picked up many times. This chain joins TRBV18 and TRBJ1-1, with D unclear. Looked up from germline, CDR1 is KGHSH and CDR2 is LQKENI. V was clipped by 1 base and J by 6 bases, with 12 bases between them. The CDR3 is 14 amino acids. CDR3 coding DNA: TGTGCCAGCTCACCACTTACAAGCAACCCTGAAGCTTTCTTT. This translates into CASSPLTSNPEAFF.

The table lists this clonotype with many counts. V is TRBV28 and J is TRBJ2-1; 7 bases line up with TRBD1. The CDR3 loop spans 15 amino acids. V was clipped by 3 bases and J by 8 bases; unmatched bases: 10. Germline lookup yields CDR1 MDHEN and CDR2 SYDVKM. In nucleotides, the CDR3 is TGTGCCAGCAGTTTTTTGGGCAGGGGGACCGATGAGCAGTTCTTC. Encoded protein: CASSFLGRGTDEQFF.

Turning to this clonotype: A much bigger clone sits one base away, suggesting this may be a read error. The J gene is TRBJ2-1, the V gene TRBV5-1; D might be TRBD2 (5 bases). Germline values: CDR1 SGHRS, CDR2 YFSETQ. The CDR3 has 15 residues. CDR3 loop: CASSLVGGDYNEQLF. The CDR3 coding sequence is TGCGCCAGCAGCTTGGTTGGCGGAGACTACAATGAGCAGCTCTTC.

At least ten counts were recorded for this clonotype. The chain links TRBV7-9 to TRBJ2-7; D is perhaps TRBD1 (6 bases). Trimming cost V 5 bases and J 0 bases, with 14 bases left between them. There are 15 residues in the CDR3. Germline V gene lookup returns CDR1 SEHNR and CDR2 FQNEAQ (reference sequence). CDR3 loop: CASSPRDIDSYEQYF. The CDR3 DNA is TGTGCCAGCAGCCCACGGGACATTGACTCCTACGAGCAGTACTTC.

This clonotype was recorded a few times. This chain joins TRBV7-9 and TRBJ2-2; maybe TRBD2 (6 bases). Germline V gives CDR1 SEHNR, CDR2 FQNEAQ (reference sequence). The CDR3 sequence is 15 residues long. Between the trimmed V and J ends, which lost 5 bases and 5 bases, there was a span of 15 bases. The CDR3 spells CASSGTPTRTGELFF. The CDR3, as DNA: TGTGCCAGCAGCGGGACTCCCACTAGGACCGGGGAGCTGTTTTTT.

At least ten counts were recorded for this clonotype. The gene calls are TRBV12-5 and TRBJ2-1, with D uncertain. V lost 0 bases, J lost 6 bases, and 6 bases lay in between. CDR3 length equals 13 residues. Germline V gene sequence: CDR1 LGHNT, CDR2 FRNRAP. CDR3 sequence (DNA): TGTGCTAGTGGTTTGGTAGTGGGCAATGAGCAGTTCTTC. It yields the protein CASGLVVGNEQFF.

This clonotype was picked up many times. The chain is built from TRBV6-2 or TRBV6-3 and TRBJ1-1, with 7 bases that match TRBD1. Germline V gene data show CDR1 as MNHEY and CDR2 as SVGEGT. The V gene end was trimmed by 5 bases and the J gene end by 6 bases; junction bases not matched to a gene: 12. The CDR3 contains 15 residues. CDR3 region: CASSETGAFSSEAFF. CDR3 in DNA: TGTGCCAGCAGTGAAACAGGGGCTTTTTCCTCTGAAGCTTTCTTT.

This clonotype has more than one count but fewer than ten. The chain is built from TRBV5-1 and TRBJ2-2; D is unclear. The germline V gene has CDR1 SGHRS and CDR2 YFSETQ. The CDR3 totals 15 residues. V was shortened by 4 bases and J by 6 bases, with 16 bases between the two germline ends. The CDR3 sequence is CASSPRMGSSGELFF. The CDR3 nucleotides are TGCGCCAGCAGCCCGAGAATGGGGTCCTCCGGGGAGCTGTTTTTT.

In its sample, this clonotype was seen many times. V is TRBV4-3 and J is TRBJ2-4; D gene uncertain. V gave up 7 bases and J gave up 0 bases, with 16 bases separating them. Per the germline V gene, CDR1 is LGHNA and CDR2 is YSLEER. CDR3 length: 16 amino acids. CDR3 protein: CASTRFLVIAKNIQYF. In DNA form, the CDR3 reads TGCGCCAGCACCCGGTTCTTGGTGATAGCCAAAAACATTCAGTACTTC.

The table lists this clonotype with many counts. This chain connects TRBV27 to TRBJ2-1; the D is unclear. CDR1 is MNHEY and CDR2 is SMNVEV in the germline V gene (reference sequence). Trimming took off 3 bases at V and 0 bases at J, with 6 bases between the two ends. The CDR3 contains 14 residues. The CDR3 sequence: CASSFSVSYNEQFF. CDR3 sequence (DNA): TGTGCCAGCAGTTTCTCCGTCTCCTACAATGAGCAGTTCTTC.

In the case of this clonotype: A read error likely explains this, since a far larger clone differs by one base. For the CDR3, the DNA is TGTGCCAGCAGCTTAGATTCAGGACTTTACACCGGGGAGCTGTTTTTT. Residues: CASSLDSGLYTGELFF. The gene calls are TRBV7-2 and TRBJ2-2, with a tentative D call TRBD2 (5 bases). The ends were cut back, 1 base at V and 3 bases at J, with 12 bases in the middle. The length of the CDR3 is 16 residues. The germline gives CDR1 SGHTA, CDR2 FQGNSA.

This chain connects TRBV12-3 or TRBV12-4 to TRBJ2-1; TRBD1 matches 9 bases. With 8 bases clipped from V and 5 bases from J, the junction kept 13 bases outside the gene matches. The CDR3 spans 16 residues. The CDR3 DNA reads TGTGCCAGCGAAGGACAGGGGAGAAATACGGACAATGAGCAGTTCTTC. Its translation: CASEGQGRNTDNEQFF.

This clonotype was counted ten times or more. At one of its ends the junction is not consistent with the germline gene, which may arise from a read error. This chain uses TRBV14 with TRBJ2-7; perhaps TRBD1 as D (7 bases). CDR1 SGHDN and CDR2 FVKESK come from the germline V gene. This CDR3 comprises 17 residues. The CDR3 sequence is CASSLLRGRQGSNEQYF. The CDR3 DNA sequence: TGTGCCAGCAGCCTCCTCCGGGGGCGACAGGGCTCCAACGAGCAGTACTTC.

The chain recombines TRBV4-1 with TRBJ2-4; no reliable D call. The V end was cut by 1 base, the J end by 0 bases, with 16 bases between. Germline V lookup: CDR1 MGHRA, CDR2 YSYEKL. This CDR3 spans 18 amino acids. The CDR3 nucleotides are TGCGCCAGCAGCCAAGGGTTACAGCATGGGGTAGCCAAAAACATTCAGTACTTC. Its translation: CASSQGLQHGVAKNIQYF.

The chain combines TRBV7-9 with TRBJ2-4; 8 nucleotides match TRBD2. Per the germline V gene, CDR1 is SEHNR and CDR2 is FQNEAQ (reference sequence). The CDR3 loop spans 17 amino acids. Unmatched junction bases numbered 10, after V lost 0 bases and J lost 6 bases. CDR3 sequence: CASSLAESAGARNIQYF. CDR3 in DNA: TGTGCCAGCAGCTTAGCGGAGTCAGCGGGAGCTAGAAACATTCAGTACTTC. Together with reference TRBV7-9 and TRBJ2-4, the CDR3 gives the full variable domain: DTGVSQNPRHKITKRGQNVTFRCDPISEHNRLYWYRQTLGQGPEFLTYFQNEAQLEKSRLLSDRFSAERPKGSFSTLEIQRTEQGDSAMYLCASSLAESAGARNIQYFGAGTRLSVL.

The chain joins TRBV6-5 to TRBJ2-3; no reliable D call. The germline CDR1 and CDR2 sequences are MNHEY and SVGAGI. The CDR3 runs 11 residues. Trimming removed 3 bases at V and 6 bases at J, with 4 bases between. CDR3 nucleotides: TGTGCCAGCAGTTATGATGATACGCAGTATTTT. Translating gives CASSYDDTQYF.

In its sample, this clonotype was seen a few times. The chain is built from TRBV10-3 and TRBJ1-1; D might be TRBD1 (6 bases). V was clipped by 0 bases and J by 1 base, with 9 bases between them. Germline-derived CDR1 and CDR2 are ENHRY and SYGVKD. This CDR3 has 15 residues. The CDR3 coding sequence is TGTGCCATCAGTGAGTCAGGCAGGGGGAACACTGAAGCTTTCTTT. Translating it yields CAISESGRGNTEAFF.

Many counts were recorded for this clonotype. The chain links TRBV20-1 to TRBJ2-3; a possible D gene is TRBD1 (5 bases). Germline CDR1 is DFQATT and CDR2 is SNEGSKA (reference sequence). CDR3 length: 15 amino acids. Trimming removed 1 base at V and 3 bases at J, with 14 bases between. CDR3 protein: CSARGKGQLTDTQYF. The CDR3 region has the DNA TGCAGTGCTAGAGGAAAGGGGCAGCTAACAGATACGCAGTATTTT.

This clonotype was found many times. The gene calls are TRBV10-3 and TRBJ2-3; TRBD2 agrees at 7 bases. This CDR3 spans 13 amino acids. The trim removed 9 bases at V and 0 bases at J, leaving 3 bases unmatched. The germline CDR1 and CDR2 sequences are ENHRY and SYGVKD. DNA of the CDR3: TGTGCCATGAGCGGGACTAGCACAGATACGCAGTATTTT. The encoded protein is CAMSGTSTDTQYF.

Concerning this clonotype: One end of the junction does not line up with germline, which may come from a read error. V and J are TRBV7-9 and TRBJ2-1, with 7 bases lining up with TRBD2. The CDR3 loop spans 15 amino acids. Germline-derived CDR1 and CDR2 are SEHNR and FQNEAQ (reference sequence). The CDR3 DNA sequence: TGTGCCAGCAGTCGGGGAGGGGTATTAGGCAATAAGCAGTTCTTC. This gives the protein CASSRGGVLGNKQFF.

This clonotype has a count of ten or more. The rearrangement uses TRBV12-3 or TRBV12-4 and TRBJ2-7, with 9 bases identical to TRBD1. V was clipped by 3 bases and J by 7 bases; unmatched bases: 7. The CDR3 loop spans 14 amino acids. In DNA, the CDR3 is TGTGCCAGCAGTTTTTGGGACAGGGCTCAAGAGCAGTACTTC. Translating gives CASSFWDRAQEQYF.

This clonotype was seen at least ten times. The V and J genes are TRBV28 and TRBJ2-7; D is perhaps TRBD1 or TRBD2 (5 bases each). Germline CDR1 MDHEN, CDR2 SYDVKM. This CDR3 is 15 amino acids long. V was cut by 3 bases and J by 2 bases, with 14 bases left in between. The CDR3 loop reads CASSLGGTDPYEQYF. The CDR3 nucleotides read TGTGCCAGCAGTTTGGGTGGGACCGATCCCTACGAGCAGTACTTC.

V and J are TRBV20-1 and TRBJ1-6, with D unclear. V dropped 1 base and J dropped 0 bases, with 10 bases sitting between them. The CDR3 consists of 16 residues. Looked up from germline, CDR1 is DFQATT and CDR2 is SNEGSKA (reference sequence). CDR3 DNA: TGCAGTGCTAGAGCCCGAAGGAGCTCCTATAATTCACCCCTCCACTTT. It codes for CSARARRSSYNSPLHF.